This TCR beta chain was identified during a study of CXCR3-negative and CXCR3-positive naive CD8 T cells. Each TRB cDNA library was prepared by 5' RACE (with UMI labels). TCRdb reprocessed the 5' RACE reads, with one entry per CDR3 protein and no DNA. The sample has approximately 83,000 distinct CDR3 sequences; the top ten hold 1.5% to 2%. Germline lookup yields CDR1 LNHDA and CDR2 SQIVND (reference sequence). CDR3 length: 17 amino acids. Material for sequencing was naive CXCR3- CD8+ T cells from blood. Indicated subset: CD45RO-CCR7+CD27+CD95- naive CD8+ T cells lacking CXCR3 (TNR3-). The gene calls are TRBV19 and TRBJ2-1; TCRdb designates TRBD2, a call that cannot be tested without DNA. This clonotype was sampled from a human donor in good health. Some clones in this sample may be carry-over from other donors' samples. The CDR3 sequence: CASSIELAGGFYNEQFF.